These T cell receptor beta chains were read from a single sample in a study of regulatory T cells in long-lasting Graves disease. TCRdb used MiXCR to reprocess the multiplex PCR reads, holding one entry per CDR3 protein. The sample shows under 300,000 distinct CDR3 sequences, 18% of them seen only once. This sample was also put to use in a study of T cells in Graves' hyperthyroidism and ophthalmopathy.

This material consisted of peripheral blood mononuclear cells (PBMCs), taken at new diagnosis, from a patient treated with antithyroid drugs. Receptors were obtained from a woman aged 25 to 39 with Graves disease. Each CDR3 is given with its conserved first and last residue. The D gene is left open where the match is weak. Clone size is shown for a subset of rows, as once, few, many or a class of expanded clone.

V	D	size	J	CDR3	DNA
TRBV20-1	-	many	TRBJ2-7	CSASAGAWEQYF	TGCAGTGCTAGTGCGGGGGCCTGGGAGCAGTACTTC
TRBV20-1	-	-	TRBJ2-2	CSAPRTSNTGELFF	TGCAGTGCCCCAAGGACGTCTAACACCGGGGAGCTGTTTTTT
TRBV7-8	-	many	TRBJ2-2	CASSLARSITGELFF	TGTGCCAGCAGCTTAGCGCGTAGTATCACCGGGGAGCTGTTTTTT
TRBV12-3/TRBV12-4	-	many	TRBJ1-3	CASRPRSFSGNTIYF	TGTGCCAGCAGACCCCGATCCTTCTCTGGAAACACCATATATTTT
TRBV4-2	TRBD2	few	TRBJ2-1	CASSLTSGGADNEQFF	TGTGCCAGCAGCCTGACTAGCGGGGGGGCCGACAATGAGCAGTTCTTC
TRBV6-1	TRBD2	few	TRBJ2-3	CASSEPDSGEITDTQYF	TGTGCCAGCAGTGAACCCGATAGCGGGGAAATCACAGATACGCAGTATTTT
TRBV6-2/TRBV6-3	-	many	TRBJ1-1	CASSGGFYYAEAFF	TGTGCCAGCAGTGGCGGGTTTTATTACGCTGAAGCTTTCTTT
TRBV20-1	-	many	TRBJ1-2	CSATGGGRWGGYTF	TGCAGTGCTACCGGCGGGGGGCGCTGGGGTGGCTACACCTTC
TRBV3-1	-	many	TRBJ2-2	CASSLFPITGELFF	TGTGCCAGCAGCCTCTTTCCCATCACCGGGGAGCTGTTTTTT
TRBV19	-	few	TRBJ1-5	CASRQGSRQPQHF	TGTGCCAGTCGTCAGGGGTCCAGGCAGCCCCAGCATTTT
TRBV18	-	many	TRBJ2-1	CASSPLQFVGNEQFF	TGTGCCAGCTCACCACTACAGTTCGTGGGCAATGAGCAGTTCTTC
TRBV6-1	TRBD1	many	TRBJ1-2	CASSEATGSTYGYTF	TGTGCCAGCAGTGAAGCGACAGGGAGCACCTATGGCTACACCTTC
TRBV9	-	many	TRBJ1-4	CASSVGVTTNEKLFF	TGTGCCAGCAGCGTAGGGGTAACAACTAATGAAAAACTGTTTTTT
TRBV19	-	-	TRBJ1-4	CASSQREGDDDSRAEKLFF	TGTGCCAGTAGCCAACGTGAGGGGGACGACGACTCCAGAGCTGAAAAACTGTTTTTT
TRBV2	-	many	TRBJ1-1	CASTKQGPNTEAFF	TGTGCCAGCACCAAACAGGGACCGAACACTGAAGCTTTCTTT
TRBV20-1	-	many	TRBJ1-2	CSASDPRTYGYTF	TGCAGTGCTAGTGACCCCCGTACCTATGGCTACACCTTC
TRBV7-7	-	many	TRBJ2-1	CASSLSAGGLGDNEQFF	TGTGCTAGCAGCTTAAGTGCTGGAGGGTTAGGCGACAATGAGCAGTTCTTC
TRBV5-1	-	many	TRBJ1-1	CASSLSPGFRDGNTEAFF	TGTGCCAGCAGCTTGTCTCCAGGATTTAGGGACGGAAACACTGAAGCTTTCTTT
TRBV7-6	-	-	TRBJ2-2	CASSLGLYTGELFF	TGTGCCAGCAGCTTAGGCCTCTACACCGGGGAGCTGTTTTTT